What follows is one TCR beta chain and its context. Single viable CD3+CD4+CD8-CD45RO+ cells were sorted as the memory CD4+ T cells. Total CD4+ T cells were enriched by CD4 positive selection. Germline V gene sequence: CDR1 SGHRS, CDR2 YFSETQ. V trimming: 0 bases; J trimming: 8 bases; junction bases outside the gene matches: 3. The CDR3 has 14 amino acids. This entry is derived from a study of memory CD4+ T cells and cytomegalovirus serostatus. The protocol was immunoSEQ multiplex PCR, while the TCRdb copy is restricted to in-frame clones and leaves out a portion. The sample yields 40,000 to 55,000 clones, around 74% seen once.

V usage is TRBV5-1 and J usage is TRBJ1-4, with 8 bases fitting TRBD1. What was sequenced was memory CD4+ T cells from blood. The receptor was isolated from an adult in good health and CMV-seropositive. CDR3 coding DNA: TGCGCCAGCAGCTTGGAGGGACAGGTAGAAAAACTGTTTTTT. This gives the protein CASSLEGQVEKLFF. The variable domain in full, with the rest retrieved from reference TRBV5-1 and TRBJ1-4, is KAGVTQTPRYLIKTRGQQVTLSCSPISGHRSVSWYQQTPGQGLQFLFEYFSETQRNKGNFPGRFSGRQFSNSRSEMNVSTLELGDSALYLCASSLEGQVEKLFFGSGTQLSVL.